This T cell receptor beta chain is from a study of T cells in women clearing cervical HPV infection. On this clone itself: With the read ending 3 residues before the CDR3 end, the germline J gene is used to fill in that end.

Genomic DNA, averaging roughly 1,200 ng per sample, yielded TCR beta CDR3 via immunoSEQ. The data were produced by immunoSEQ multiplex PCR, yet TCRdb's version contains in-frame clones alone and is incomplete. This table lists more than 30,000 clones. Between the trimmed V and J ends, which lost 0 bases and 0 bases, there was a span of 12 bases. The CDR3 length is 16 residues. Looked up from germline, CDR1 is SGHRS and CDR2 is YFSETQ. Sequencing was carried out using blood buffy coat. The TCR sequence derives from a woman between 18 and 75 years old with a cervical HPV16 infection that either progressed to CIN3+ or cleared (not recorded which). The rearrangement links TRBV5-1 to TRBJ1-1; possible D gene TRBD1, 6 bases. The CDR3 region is CASSLVLRQVNTEAFF. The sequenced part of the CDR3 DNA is TGCGCCAGCAGCTTGGTTTTGCGACAGGTGAACACTGAA. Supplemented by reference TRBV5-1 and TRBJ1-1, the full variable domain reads KAGVTQTPRYLIKTRGQQVTLSCSPISGHRSVSWYQQTPGQGLQFLFEYFSETQRNKGNFPGRFSGRQFSNSRSEMNVSTLELGDSALYLCASSLVLRQVNTEAFFGQGTRLTVV.